The 5 T cell receptor beta chains below were found in one sample sequenced in a study of HIV-infected patients and healthy controls. MiXCR, run by TCRdb on the 5' RACE reads, gives a single entry per CDR3 protein. This table holds roughly 70,000 distinct CDR3 sequences, around 17% found once. The sample was CD4+ T cells from blood. These receptors all come from a human donor in good health.

This clonotype was detected many times. The chain employs TRBV5-6 and TRBJ1-2; weak D call: TRBD1 (5 bases). Looked up from germline, CDR1 is SGHDT and CDR2 is YYEEEE. The CDR3 consists of 14 residues. Trimming took 4 bases from V and 4 from J, leaving 14 bases between them. The DNA of the CDR3 is TGTGCCAGCAGCCGTCCCAGGGAAAGCTATGGCTACACCTTC. Translation: CASSRPRESYGYTF.

A few counts support this clonotype. The chain couples TRBV6-6 to TRBJ2-3; D perhaps matches TRBD2 (5 bases). Germline V CDR1 and CDR2: MNHNY, SVGAGI (reference sequence). This CDR3 comprises 15 residues. The V end lost 5 bases, the J end lost 1 base, and 13 bases lay between the germline ends. The CDR3 loop reads CASSPPIGGTDTQYF. DNA of the CDR3: TGTGCCAGCAGTCCCCCCATCGGGGGCACAGATACGCAGTATTTT.

The chain has TRBV5-5 and TRBJ2-1; 8 bases are a match to TRBD2. CDR3 length equals 18 residues. Trimming took 2 bases from V and 0 from J; bases not matched to a gene: 10. Germline CDR1 SGHKS, CDR2 YYEKEE (reference sequence). CDR3 bases: TGTGCCAGCAGCTTCTTGGCGGGAGGCCGGAGCTCCTACAATGAGCAGTTCTTC. Translating gives CASSFLAGGRSSYNEQFF.

Only a few counts were recorded for this clonotype. The chain has TRBV15 and TRBJ2-1; 10 nucleotides align to TRBD2. The CDR3 is 17 residues long. CDR1 is LNHNV and CDR2 is YYDKDF in the germline V gene (reference sequence). The V and J ends lost 0 bases and 8 bases, in that order; junction bases with no gene match: 10. The CDR3 region is CATSRDLGTSAGDEQFF. The CDR3 DNA follows: TGTGCCACCAGCAGAGATCTGGGGACTAGCGCCGGCGATGAGCAGTTCTTC. The variable domain in full, completed from reference TRBV15 and TRBJ2-1, reads DAMVIQNPRYQVTQFGKPVTLSCSQTLNHNVMYWYQQKSSQAPKLLFHYYDKDFNNEADTPDNFQSRRPNTSFCFLDIRSPGLGDTAMYLCATSRDLGTSAGDEQFFGPGTRLTVL.

This clonotype was detected only a few times. The chain joins TRBV18 to TRBJ1-1; D perhaps matches TRBD1 (5 bases). The ends were cut back, 2 bases at V and 6 bases at J, with 16 bases in the middle. The CDR3 has 15 amino acids. Germline V gene sequence: CDR1 KGHSH, CDR2 LQKENI. In nucleotides, the CDR3 is TGTGCCAGCTCACCATACCTACTCGGGGACGCTGAAGCTTTCTTT. It translates to CASSPYLLGDAEAFF.